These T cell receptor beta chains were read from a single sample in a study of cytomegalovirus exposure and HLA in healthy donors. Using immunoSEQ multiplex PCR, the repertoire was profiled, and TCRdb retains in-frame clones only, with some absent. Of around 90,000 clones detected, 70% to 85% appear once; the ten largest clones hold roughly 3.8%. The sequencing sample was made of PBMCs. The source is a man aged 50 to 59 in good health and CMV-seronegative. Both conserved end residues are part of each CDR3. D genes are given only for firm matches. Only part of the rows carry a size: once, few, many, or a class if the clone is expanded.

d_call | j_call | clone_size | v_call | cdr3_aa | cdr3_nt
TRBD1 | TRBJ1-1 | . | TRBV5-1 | CASSLGTGGAWGTEAFF | TGCGCCAGCAGCTTAGGGACAGGGGGCGCCTGGGGCACTGAAGCTTTCTTT
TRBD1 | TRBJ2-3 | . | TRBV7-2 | CASSVAGTGGSGDTQYF | TGTGCCAGCAGCGTTGCAGGTACAGGGGGCTCTGGAGATACGCAGTATTTT
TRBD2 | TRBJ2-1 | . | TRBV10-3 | CAISGSSGTYNGQFF | TGTGCCATCAGTGGGAGTAGCGGGACCTACAATGGGCAGTTCTTC
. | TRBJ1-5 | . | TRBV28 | CASSPPDSHQPQHF | TGTGCCAGCAGTCCCCCGGACAGCCATCAGCCCCAGCATTTT
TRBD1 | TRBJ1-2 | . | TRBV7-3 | CASSLGQGAPVNYGYTF | TGTGCCAGCAGCCTAGGACAGGGGGCCCCTGTTAACTATGGCTACACCTTC
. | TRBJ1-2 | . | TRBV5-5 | CASSLGVDYGYTF | TGTGCCAGCAGCTTGGGCGTGGACTATGGCTACACCTTC
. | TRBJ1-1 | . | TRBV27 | CASSSPLDTEAFF | TGTGCCAGCAGTTCCCCCCTAGACACTGAAGCTTTCTTT
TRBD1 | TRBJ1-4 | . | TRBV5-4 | CASSKGQLNEKLFF | TGTGCCAGCAGTAAGGGACAGCTTAATGAAAAACTGTTTTTT
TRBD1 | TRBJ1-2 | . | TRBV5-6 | CASSRQGALIGYTF | TGTGCCAGCAGCCGACAGGGGGCTTTGATCGGCTACACCTTC
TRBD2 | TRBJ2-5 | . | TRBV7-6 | CASSLPGGETQYF | TGTGCCAGCAGCTTACCGGGAGGGGAGACCCAGTACTTC
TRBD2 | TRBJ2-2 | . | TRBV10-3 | CAIGERASGTLGGELFF | TGTGCCATCGGTGAGAGGGCTAGCGGGACCCTAGGCGGGGAGCTGTTTTTT
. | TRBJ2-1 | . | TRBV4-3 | CASSQDSMGGEQFF | TGCGCCAGCAGCCAAGATTCCATGGGCGGGGAGCAGTTCTTC
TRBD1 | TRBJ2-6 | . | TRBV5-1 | CASSGRTGGNVKRSGANVLTF | TGCGCCAGCAGCGGGCGGACAGGGGGCAATGTTAAGCGATCTGGGGCCAACGTCCTGACTTTC
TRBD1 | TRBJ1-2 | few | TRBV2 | CASSEAPQGNGYTF | TGTGCCAGCAGTGAAGCGCCACAGGGGAATGGCTACACCTTC
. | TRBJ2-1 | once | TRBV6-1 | CASSEGKRPDWNEQFF | TGTGCCAGCAGTGAAGGTAAGAGGCCAGACTGGAATGAGCAGTTCTTC
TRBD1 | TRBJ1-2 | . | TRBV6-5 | CASKLGWGTDYGYTF | TGTGCCAGCAAATTAGGGTGGGGGACAGACTATGGCTACACCTTC
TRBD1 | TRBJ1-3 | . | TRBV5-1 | CASSLARTGGNTIYF | TGCGCCAGCAGCTTGGCGCGGACAGGGGGAAACACCATATATTTT
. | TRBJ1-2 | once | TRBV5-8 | CASSLGGVISYGYTF | TGTGCCAGCAGCTTGGGGGGGGTGATATCCTATGGCTACACCTTC
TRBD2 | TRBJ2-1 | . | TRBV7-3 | CASSKLPGTSGNWEQFF | TGTGCCAGCAGCAAATTACCCGGGACTAGCGGGAATTGGGAGCAGTTCTTC
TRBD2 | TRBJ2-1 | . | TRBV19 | CATTPLGRGNEQFF | TGTGCCACCACTCCGTTAGGGAGGGGCAATGAGCAGTTCTTC
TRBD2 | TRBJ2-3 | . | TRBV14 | CASSQDRRGLAGAADTQYF | TGTGCCAGCAGCCAAGATAGGCGGGGACTAGCGGGAGCGGCAGATACGCAGTATTTT
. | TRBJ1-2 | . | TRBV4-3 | CASSPDSGRVYGYTF | TGCGCCAGCAGCCCAGACTCAGGCAGGGTCTATGGCTACACCTTC
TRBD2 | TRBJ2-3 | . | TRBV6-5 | CASSSSLADFTDTQYF | TGTGCCAGCAGTTCGTCCCTAGCGGACTTCACAGATACGCAGTATTTT
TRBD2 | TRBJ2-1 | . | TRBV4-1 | CASSQGWTSVTYNEQFF | TGCGCCAGCAGCCAGGGTTGGACTAGCGTGACCTACAATGAGCAGTTCTTC
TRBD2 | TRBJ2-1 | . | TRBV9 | CASSVEAGATNEQFF | TGTGCCAGCAGCGTAGAAGCGGGAGCCACCAATGAGCAGTTCTTC
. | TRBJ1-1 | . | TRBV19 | CASSTRTDMNTEAFF | TGTGCCAGTAGTACAAGGACAGACATGAACACTGAAGCTTTCTTT
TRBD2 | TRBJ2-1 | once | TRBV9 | CASSLTSGRPTPNGEQFF | TGTGCCAGCAGCCTTACTAGCGGGAGGCCTACACCCAATGGGGAGCAGTTCTTC